Listed below are T cell receptor beta chains from one sample, sequenced in a study of technical replicates of blood from several donors. The method was immunoSEQ multiplex PCR; TCRdb's version includes in-frame clones alone and lacks a portion of them. The table records about 82,000 clones, 80% to 95% of them present only once. The sequenced sample consisted of T cells isolated from PBMCs. These receptors were obtained from a human donor in good health. Each CDR3 is given with its conserved first and last residue. D genes are given only for firm matches. The size of a clone is reported for some rows only, either as once, few or many, or as a class for expanded clones.

CDR3 protein,CDR3 DNA,D gene,J gene,clone size,V gene
CASSVRRLTGPSSGANVLTF,TGTGCCAGCAGCGTACGGCGCCTGACAGGCCCGAGCTCTGGGGCCAACGTCCTGACTTTC,NA,TRBJ2-6,NA,TRBV7-8
CASRGGLAGNEQYF,TGTGCCAGCCGCGGAGGTCTAGCGGGGAACGAGCAGTACTTC,TRBD2,TRBJ2-7,NA,TRBV5-6
CATTPAGHHNTGELFF,TGTGCCACCACTCCGGCGGGCCACCATAACACCGGGGAGCTGTTTTTT,NA,TRBJ2-2,NA,TRBV15
CASSLVGQGETQYF,TGTGCCAGCAGCTTAGTTGGCCAGGGAGAGACCCAGTACTTC,NA,TRBJ2-5,NA,TRBV7-9
CASSRRNEQFF,TGTGCCAGCAGCCGGAGAAATGAGCAGTTCTTC,NA,TRBJ2-1,NA,TRBV5-8
CASGSWGQGPQNIQYF,TGTGCCAGCGGCTCGTGGGGACAGGGACCCCAAAACATTCAGTACTTC,TRBD1,TRBJ2-4,NA,TRBV28
CASSPTMGAEYNQPQHF,TGTGCCAGCAGTCCCACTATGGGGGCAGAGTACAATCAGCCCCAGCATTTT,NA,TRBJ1-5,NA,TRBV28
CASRPGGGTEAFF,TGTGCCAGCAGGCCGGGGGGGGGCACTGAAGCTTTCTTT,NA,TRBJ1-1,NA,TRBV5-4
CASSTGTGVGEQYF,TGTGCCAGCAGTACCGGGACAGGGGTCGGCGAGCAGTACTTC,TRBD1,TRBJ2-7,NA,TRBV25-1
CASSSGLAGADTQYF,TGTGCCAGCAGCTCGGGACTAGCGGGGGCAGATACGCAGTATTTT,TRBD2,TRBJ2-3,NA,TRBV5-4
CASSESLGTDEQYF,TGCGCCAGCAGTGAGTCTTTGGGCACAGACGAGCAGTACTTC,NA,TRBJ2-7,once,TRBV10-1
CASSSSLDLAHGEQYF,TGTGCCAGCAGCTCGTCTCTGGATCTAGCCCATGGCGAGCAGTACTTC,NA,TRBJ2-7,NA,TRBV7-9
CASSPHTPGQGATGELFF,TGTGCCAGCAGTCCTCACACACCGGGACAGGGGGCCACCGGGGAGCTGTTTTTT,TRBD1,TRBJ2-2,NA,TRBV28
CASSPGTGFYEQYF,TGTGCCAGCTCCCCCGGGACAGGCTTTTACGAGCAGTACTTC,TRBD1,TRBJ2-7,NA,TRBV9
CASSDRGEQHGYTF,TGTGCCAGCAGCGACAGGGGGGAACAGCATGGCTACACCTTC,TRBD1,TRBJ1-2,NA,TRBV6-5
CASIQGGGYGYTF,TGTGCCAGCATTCAAGGGGGGGGCTATGGCTACACCTTC,NA,TRBJ1-2,NA,TRBV6-5
CSVEGTSGTYNEQFF,TGCAGCGTTGAGGGGACTAGCGGGACCTACAATGAGCAGTTCTTC,TRBD2,TRBJ2-1,NA,TRBV29-1
CAISESRLAGPTGELFF,TGTGCCATCAGTGAGTCAAGACTAGCGGGGCCCACCGGGGAGCTGTTTTTT,TRBD2,TRBJ2-2,NA,TRBV10-3
CASSLLQGFSYEQYF,TGCGCCAGCAGCCTACTACAGGGGTTTTCCTACGAGCAGTACTTC,TRBD1,TRBJ2-7,NA,TRBV4-1
CASSLDQGRDEQYF,TGTGCCAGCAGCTTGGATCAGGGGCGGGACGAGCAGTACTTC,NA,TRBJ2-7,once,TRBV5-4
CASSFSAGGNEQFF,TGTGCCAGCAGCTTTTCAGCGGGAGGCAATGAGCAGTTCTTC,TRBD2,TRBJ2-1,once,TRBV7-6
CASSQVNGQDNQPQHF,TGCGCCAGCAGCCAAGTCAATGGACAGGACAATCAGCCCCAGCATTTT,TRBD1,TRBJ1-5,NA,TRBV4-1
CASTLNTGELFF,TGTGCCAGCACGTTGAACACCGGGGAGCTGTTTTTT,NA,TRBJ2-2,NA,TRBV9
CASSEQEGKNIQYF,TGTGCCAGCAGTGAACAGGAGGGAAAAAACATTCAGTACTTC,NA,TRBJ2-4,NA,TRBV6-1
CASRRWTESSEQYF,TGTGCCAGCAGGAGGTGGACAGAAAGCTCCGAGCAGTACTTC,NA,TRBJ2-7,NA,TRBV2
CASSVVSSGDNEQFF,TGTGCCAGCAGCGTAGTTTCTAGCGGCGACAATGAGCAGTTCTTC,TRBD2,TRBJ2-1,NA,TRBV9
CASSVASLDRVSNQPQHF,TGTGCCAGCAGCGTAGCCAGCCTGGACAGGGTCAGCAATCAGCCCCAGCATTTT,TRBD1,TRBJ1-5,NA,TRBV9
CASTNSGGPQETQYF,TGTGCCAGCACCAATAGCGGGGGCCCTCAGGAGACCCAGTACTTC,TRBD2,TRBJ2-5,NA,TRBV6-5
CASSLAEGTETQYF,TGTGCCAGCAGCTTGGCCGAGGGTACGGAGACCCAGTACTTC,NA,TRBJ2-5,NA,TRBV11-2
CASSSQGFAEAFF,TGCGCCAGCAGCTCCCAGGGTTTCGCTGAAGCTTTCTTT,NA,TRBJ1-1,NA,TRBV5-1
CAITSSGRASGNEQFF,TGTGCCATCACCAGTAGCGGGAGGGCCTCGGGTAATGAGCAGTTCTTC,TRBD2,TRBJ2-1,NA,TRBV10-3
CASSQAGTGLDYEQYF,TGCGCCAGCAGCCAAGCCGGGACAGGCCTAGACTACGAGCAGTACTTC,TRBD1,TRBJ2-7,NA,TRBV4-1
CASSQELQLNTGELFF,TGCGCCAGCAGCCAAGAATTACAGCTGAACACCGGGGAGCTGTTTTTT,NA,TRBJ2-2,NA,TRBV4-1
CASSEREANEQFF,TGTGCCAGCAGCGAGCGGGAGGCGAATGAGCAGTTCTTC,TRBD2,TRBJ2-1,NA,TRBV7-6
CASSQRAGGTEAFF,TGTGCCAGTAGTCAAAGAGCAGGGGGCACTGAAGCTTTCTTT,TRBD1,TRBJ1-1,NA,TRBV19
CASSLGAFQSSYNEQFF,TGCGCCAGCAGCTTGGGGGCTTTTCAGAGCTCCTACAATGAGCAGTTCTTC,NA,TRBJ2-1,once,TRBV5-1
CASSRLKDTQYF,TGTGCCAGCAGCAGACTGAAAGATACGCAGTATTTT,NA,TRBJ2-3,NA,TRBV11-2
CASRLAGAVEQYF,TGTGCCAGTAGACTAGCGGGAGCAGTAGAGCAGTACTTC,TRBD2,TRBJ2-7,NA,TRBV19
CASSRTGLYGYTF,TGTGCCAGCAGCCGGACAGGGCTCTATGGCTACACCTTC,TRBD1,TRBJ1-2,NA,TRBV7-9
CAISERQVLNYGYTF,TGTGCCATCAGTGAGAGGCAGGTGCTAAACTATGGCTACACCTTC,NA,TRBJ1-2,NA,TRBV10-3